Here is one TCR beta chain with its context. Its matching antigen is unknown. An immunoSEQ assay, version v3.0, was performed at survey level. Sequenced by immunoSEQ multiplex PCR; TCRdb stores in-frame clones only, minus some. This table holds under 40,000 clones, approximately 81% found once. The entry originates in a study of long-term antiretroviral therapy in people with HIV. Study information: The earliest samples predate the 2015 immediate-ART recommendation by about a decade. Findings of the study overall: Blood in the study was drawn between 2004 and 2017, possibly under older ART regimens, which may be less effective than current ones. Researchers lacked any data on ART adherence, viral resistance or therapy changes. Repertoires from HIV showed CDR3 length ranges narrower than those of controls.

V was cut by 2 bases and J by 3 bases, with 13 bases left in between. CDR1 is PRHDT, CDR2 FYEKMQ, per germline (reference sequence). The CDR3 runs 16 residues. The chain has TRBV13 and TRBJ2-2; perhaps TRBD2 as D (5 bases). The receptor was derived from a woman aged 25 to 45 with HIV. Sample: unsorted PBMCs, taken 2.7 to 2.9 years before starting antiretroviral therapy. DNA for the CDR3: TGTGCCAGCAGCTTAACCGGGCTAGCCGACACCGGGGAGCTGTTTTTT. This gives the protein CASSLTGLADTGELFF. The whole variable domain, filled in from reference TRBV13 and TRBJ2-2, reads AAGVIQSPRHLIKEKRETATLKCYPIPRHDTVYWYQQGPGQDPQFLISFYEKMQSDKGSIPDRFSAQQFSDYHSELNMSSLELGDSALYFCASSLTGLADTGELFFGEGSRLTVL.